This is a list of T cell receptor beta chains from one sample in a study of regulatory T cells in long-lasting Graves disease. TCRdb itself ran the multiplex PCR reads through MiXCR, one entry per CDR3 protein. Among under 800,000 distinct CDR3 sequences listed, 16% were seen once. The same sample was also used in a study of T cells in Graves' hyperthyroidism and ophthalmopathy.

Sequenced here: peripheral blood mononuclear cells (PBMCs), sampled at new diagnosis, from a patient treated with antithyroid drugs. These receptors originate from a woman aged 25 to 45 with Graves disease. CDR3s include the opening cysteine and the closing phenylalanine or tryptophan.

v_call	j_call	cdr3_aa
TRBV7-3	TRBJ2-3	CASSSSGVTDTQYF
TRBV6-2/TRBV6-3	TRBJ1-4	CASSPPGQVFF
TRBV7-9	TRBJ2-2	CASSLDRLAGELFF
TRBV7-2	TRBJ2-1	CASSPSPARYNEQFF
TRBV28	TRBJ2-7	CASGGSGRTLYEQYF
TRBV19	TRBJ1-2	CASLDGLNYGYTF
TRBV30	TRBJ2-7	CAWSVGTGGFYEQYF
TRBV13	TRBJ2-6	CASSSAAGRAGANVLTF
TRBV24-1	TRBJ1-5	CATSESGSQANQPQHF
TRBV13	TRBJ1-1	CASNRDRVNTEAFF
TRBV30	TRBJ1-1	CAWSVTGSRLRQAFF
TRBV7-9	TRBJ2-1	CASSLRTGDDEQFF
TRBV5-1	TRBJ2-1	CASSLGQGAGNEQFF
TRBV28	TRBJ2-1	CASSSPGLAAINEQFF
TRBV12-3/TRBV12-4	TRBJ1-5	CASRSDGDNQPQHF
TRBV29-1	TRBJ2-7	CSVIPLAPSSYEQYF
TRBV29-1	TRBJ1-2	CSGGTGLGGYTF
TRBV3-1	TRBJ2-1	CASSSYRNNEQFF
TRBV15	TRBJ1-6	CATSSPLRALHF
TRBV28	TRBJ1-2	CASTSWNYGYTF
TRBV3-1	TRBJ2-3	CASSVAGASTDTQYF
TRBV6-2/TRBV6-3	TRBJ2-7	CASRMGVLSGSYEQYF
TRBV5-1	TRBJ1-3	CASSLDGGGGNTIYF
TRBV12-3/TRBV12-4	TRBJ1-5	CASSKIKTGVSNQPQHF
TRBV29-1	TRBJ2-1	CSVVAQGASRNEQFF
TRBV28	TRBJ2-7	CASSSPPRAYEQYF
TRBV25-1	TRBJ2-2	CASSGPSWGTGELFF
TRBV18	TRBJ2-5	CASSPYRMFDQETQYF
TRBV7-2	TRBJ2-3	CASSTRLADTQYF
TRBV6-2/TRBV6-3	TRBJ2-1	CASSEQLPPYNEQFF
TRBV28	TRBJ2-3	CASRDRGRDTQYF
TRBV9	TRBJ2-7	CATNPGGQGSEQYF
TRBV16	TRBJ1-3	CASSQTTGTGGQRNTIYF
TRBV19	TRBJ2-7	CATALAGTGEYEQYF
TRBV5-1	TRBJ2-3	CASSFDGAQYF
TRBV5-1	TRBJ2-7	CASSLGQGQDEQYF
TRBV11-2	TRBJ1-1	CASSITLMNVEAFF
TRBV28	TRBJ2-7	CASSFGVPYEQYF
TRBV9	TRBJ2-7	CASSVYGEGSYEQYF
TRBV25-1	TRBJ2-7	CASSEWGVRSYEQYF
TRBV28	TRBJ1-6	CASSLNQGWELYNSPLHF
TRBV12-3/TRBV12-4	TRBJ1-4	CASIGFVGQSATNEKLFF
TRBV11-1	TRBJ2-7	CASSVGLHSYEQYF
TRBV11-2	TRBJ2-1	CASSLSTYNEQFF
TRBV30	TRBJ2-6	CASLTPGANVLTF
TRBV18	.	CASSPLGLGEQTQYF
TRBV2	TRBJ2-3	CASSRLAGRSDTQYF
TRBV20-1	TRBJ1-2	CSARGQQVNYGYTF
TRBV27	TRBJ2-7	CASRTPRDPSYEQYF
TRBV6-2/TRBV6-3	TRBJ2-6	CASSPTSGSFSGANVLTF
TRBV27	TRBJ2-3	CASSLSAGLSTDTQYF
TRBV2	TRBJ2-3	CASSSLAGGSDTQYF
TRBV18	TRBJ2-3	CASSPLGATRTDTQYF
TRBV24-1	TRBJ1-4	CATSDAGTENEKLFF
TRBV10-1	TRBJ2-3	CASNPGQGFVSDTQYF
TRBV19	TRBJ2-7	CASTVAGSYEQYF
TRBV24-1	TRBJ1-1	CATSDSQGARAFF
TRBV5-1	TRBJ1-4	CASRRDTGEKLFF
TRBV20-1	TRBJ1-1	CSASIMNTEAFF